Below are 14 T cell receptor beta chains sequenced from a single sample in a study of Graves' ophthalmopathy and Graves' hyperthyroidism. CDR3 regions of TCR beta were amplified from RNA transcripts. HTBI primers served in a first-round RT-PCR, which a second-round multiplex PCR followed. One entry per CDR3 protein results from TCRdb running MiXCR on the multiplex PCR reads. The top ten hold more than 2.5% of the sample, which has 660,000 or so distinct CDR3 sequences, about 38% seen once. The sequenced sample consisted of peripheral blood. The source of these receptors is an adult man with Graves' ophthalmopathy.

A word on this clonotype: An end of the junction does not agree with germline; a read error may underlie this. The rearrangement links TRBV2 to TRBJ2-1; 10 bases align to TRBD1. The CDR3 totals 15 residues. Germline values: CDR1 SNHLY, CDR2 FYNNEI. DNA of the CDR3: TGTGTCAGCAGTGAGGACAGGGGGAAGTACAATGAGCAGTTCTTC. It is translated as CVSSEDRGKYNEQFF. Full variable domain (missing parts from reference TRBV2 and TRBJ2-1): EPEVTQTPSHQVTQMGQEVILRCVPISNHLYFYWYRQILGQKVEFLVSFYNNEISEKSEIFDDQFSVERPDGSNFTLKIRSTKLEDSAMYFCVSSEDRGKYNEQFFGPGTRLTVL.

V is TRBV24-1 and J is TRBJ1-2; D gene unclear. The CDR3 runs 15 residues. The germline V gene encodes CDR1 KGHDR and CDR2 SFDVKD. Trimming left V 4 bases short and J 4 bases short, with 15 bases between. The CDR3 DNA sequence: TGTGCCACCAGTGAACTGACCCCGGGCCTCTATGGCTACACCTTC. This sequence encodes CATSELTPGLYGYTF.

This clonotype was detected many times. The chain uses TRBV5-8 and TRBJ2-5, with D unresolved. The CDR3 is made up of 15 amino acids. CDR1 is SGHTS, CDR2 YDEGEE, per germline. Between the trimmed V and J ends, which lost 0 bases and 2 bases, there was a span of 11 bases. The CDR3 is CASSLAHGYQETQYF. Here the CDR3 DNA reads TGTGCCAGCAGCTTGGCACACGGGTATCAAGAGACCCAGTACTTC.

On this clonotype: The junction differs from germline at one of its ends, possibly a read error. V usage is TRBV7-2 and J usage is TRBJ2-7; 9 positions match TRBD1. The CDR3 length is 19 residues. Germline V gene sequence: CDR1 SGHTA, CDR2 FQGNSA. The CDR3 loop reads CASSEEGNRGRSNSYEQYF. CDR3 bases: TGCGCCAGCAGCGAAGAGGGTAACAGGGGGCGTTCGAACTCCTACGAGCAGTACTTC.

This clonotype has a count of ten or more. This chain links TRBV7-6 with TRBJ1-4; D is uncertain. There are 13 residues in the CDR3. The V and J ends lost 4 bases and 0 bases respectively, with 3 bases between them. Looked up from germline, CDR1 is SGHVS and CDR2 is FNYEAQ. CDR3 DNA: TGTGCCAGCAGCTCCTCAACTAATGAAAAACTGTTTTTT. Translated: CASSSSTNEKLFF.

In its sample, this clonotype was seen many times. The chain has TRBV20-1 and TRBJ1-1; D is undetermined. CDR3 length: 13 residues. V lost 4 bases, J lost 5 bases, and 14 bases lay in between. CDR1 DFQATT and CDR2 SNEGSKA come from the germline V gene (reference sequence). CDR3 DNA sequence: TGCAGTGCTAATAGGCCTCCTGGGACTGAAGCTTTCTTT. It is translated as CSANRPPGTEAFF.

This chain uses TRBV6-5 with TRBJ2-7; no clear D gene. This CDR3 is built from 16 residues. Trimming took off 0 bases at V and 2 bases at J, with 14 bases between the two ends. CDR1 MNHEY and CDR2 SVGAGI come from the germline V gene. CDR3 bases: TGTGCCAGCAGTTACTCGCTCCCAGATCGGCCCTACGAGCAGTACTTC. Amino acids: CASSYSLPDRPYEQYF.

Turning to this clonotype: The conserved closing phenylalanine or tryptophan is absent in this CDR3, likely reflecting a read error. Because the CDR3's place on the DNA is in doubt, the DNA is left out and the CDR3 is given as listed by TCRdb. The rearrangement uses TRBV25-1 and TRBJ1-3; the D call TRBD1 from the table was never checked on the DNA. Germline V gene sequence: CDR1 MGHDK, CDR2 SYGVNS. The length of the CDR3 is 9 amino acids, counting both ends. The CDR3 sequence is CAISESPGA.

There are many counts of this clonotype. The chain is built from TRBV7-9 and TRBJ2-6; 7 positions match TRBD1. Trimming cost V 6 bases and J 0 bases; bases outside gene matches: 8. This CDR3 has 17 residues. The germline gives CDR1 SEHNR, CDR2 FQNEAQ (reference sequence). The CDR3 sequence: CASRSGTAASGANVLTF. CDR3 DNA sequence: TGTGCCAGCAGATCCGGGACAGCAGCCTCTGGGGCCAACGTCCTGACTTTC.

This clonotype was found many times. The rearrangement uses TRBV20-1 and TRBJ2-7; 8 positions match TRBD1. V lost 4 bases to trimming and J lost 2 bases; unmatched junction nucleotides: 7. Germline CDR1 is DFQATT and CDR2 is SNEGSKA (reference sequence). The length of the CDR3 is 14 residues. The CDR3 region has the DNA TGCAGTGCTACGTATGGGGACAGGACCTACGAGCAGTACTTC. Translation: CSATYGDRTYEQYF.

This clonotype was recorded many times. J is TRBJ2-5 and V is TRBV29-1; no definite D call. This CDR3 is built from 11 residues. Trimming removed 2 bases from V and 1 base from J, with 2 bases in between. The germline CDR1 and CDR2 sequences are SQVTM and ANQGSEA. The CDR3 loop reads CSVETQETQYF. The CDR3 DNA reads as TGCAGCGTTGAAACCCAAGAGACCCAGTACTTC.

This clonotype occurred a few times. The chain links TRBV6-6 to TRBJ1-1, with 7 positions matching TRBD1. With 6 bases clipped from V and 1 base from J, the junction kept 11 bases outside the gene matches. Germline values: CDR1 MNHNY, CDR2 SVGAGI (reference sequence). The CDR3 loop spans 16 amino acids. The CDR3 DNA is TGTGCCAGCAGCAAAGGACAGGCTAGAGGGAACACTGAAGCTTTCTTT. Protein sequence: CASSKGQARGNTEAFF.

This clonotype occurred many times. The chain is built from TRBV7-9 and TRBJ1-5, with no clear D. The CDR3 spans 17 residues. Germline loops: CDR1 SEHNR, CDR2 FQNEAQ (reference sequence). V was trimmed by 5 bases and J by 0 bases, leaving 17 bases between them. CDR3 residues: CASSPINSSHSNQPQHF. In nucleotides, the CDR3 is TGTGCCAGCAGCCCCATAAACAGCTCCCATAGCAATCAGCCCCAGCATTTT.

The sample holds many counts of this clonotype. This chain uses TRBV29-1 with TRBJ1-2; D remains unclear. Deletions cut 0 bases from V and 4 bases from J, with 15 bases between. The CDR3 has 15 residues. Germline values: CDR1 SQVTM, CDR2 ANQGSEA. CDR3 DNA sequence: TGCAGCGTTGAAGAAGGGCCTCAACTACTCTATGGCTACACCTTC. Residues: CSVEEGPQLLYGYTF.